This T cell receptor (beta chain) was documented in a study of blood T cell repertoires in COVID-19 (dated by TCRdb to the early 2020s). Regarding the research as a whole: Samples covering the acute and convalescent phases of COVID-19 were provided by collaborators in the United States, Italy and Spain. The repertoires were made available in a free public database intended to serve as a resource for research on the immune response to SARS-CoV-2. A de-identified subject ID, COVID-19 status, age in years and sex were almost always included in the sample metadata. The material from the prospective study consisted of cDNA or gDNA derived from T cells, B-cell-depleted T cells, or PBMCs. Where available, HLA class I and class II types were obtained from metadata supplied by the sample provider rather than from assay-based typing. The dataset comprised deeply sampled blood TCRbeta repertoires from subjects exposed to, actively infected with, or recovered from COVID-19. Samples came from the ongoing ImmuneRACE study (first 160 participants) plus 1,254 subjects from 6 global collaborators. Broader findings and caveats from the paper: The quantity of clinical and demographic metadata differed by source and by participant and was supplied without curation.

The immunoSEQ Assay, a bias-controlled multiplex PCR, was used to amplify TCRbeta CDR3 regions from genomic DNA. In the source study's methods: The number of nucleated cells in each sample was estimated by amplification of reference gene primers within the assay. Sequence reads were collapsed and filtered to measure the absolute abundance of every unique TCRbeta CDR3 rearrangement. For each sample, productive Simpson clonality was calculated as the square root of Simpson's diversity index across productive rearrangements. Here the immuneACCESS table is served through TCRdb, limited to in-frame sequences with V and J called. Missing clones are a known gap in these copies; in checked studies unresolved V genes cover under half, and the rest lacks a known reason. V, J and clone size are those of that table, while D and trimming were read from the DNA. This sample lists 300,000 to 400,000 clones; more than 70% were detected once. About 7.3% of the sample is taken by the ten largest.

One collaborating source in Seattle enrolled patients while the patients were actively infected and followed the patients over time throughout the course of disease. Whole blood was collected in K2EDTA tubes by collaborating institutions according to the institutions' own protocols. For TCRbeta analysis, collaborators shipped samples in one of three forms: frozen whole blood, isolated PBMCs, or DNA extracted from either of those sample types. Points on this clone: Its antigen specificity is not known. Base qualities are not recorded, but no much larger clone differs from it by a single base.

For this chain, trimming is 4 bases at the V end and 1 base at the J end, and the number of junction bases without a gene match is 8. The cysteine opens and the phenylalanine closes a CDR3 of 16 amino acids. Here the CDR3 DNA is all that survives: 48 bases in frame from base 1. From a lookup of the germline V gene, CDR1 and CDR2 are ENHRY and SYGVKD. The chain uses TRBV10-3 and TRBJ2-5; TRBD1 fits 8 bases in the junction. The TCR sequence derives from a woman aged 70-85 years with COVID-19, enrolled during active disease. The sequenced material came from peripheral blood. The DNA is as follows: TGTGCCATCAGTGCAAGCACCACAGGGGGCCAAGAGACCCAGTACTTC. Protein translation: CAISASTTGGQETQYF.